This TCR beta chain was observed in a study of blood T cell repertoires in COVID-19. Across the study: Nucleic acid was either cDNA or gDNA, and it came from T cells, B-cell-depleted T cells, or PBMCs.

Generated by immunoSEQ multiplex PCR, the TCRdb table keeps only in-frame clones and is missing some. The sample has about 250,000 clones, approximately 86% seen once. Trimming left V 5 bases short and J 6 bases short, with 19 bases between. In germline, CDR1 is MNHEY, CDR2 SVGAGI. The CDR3 length is 15 residues. Cohort assignment relied on participant-reported clinical history. This receptor was identified in a woman between 25 and 40 years old with acute COVID-19. Sequencing used PBMCs or T cells enriched from blood (not recorded which). The chain recombines TRBV6-5 with TRBJ1-1; D possibly corresponds to TRBD1 (5 bases). The CDR3 region is CASSHRRVGIPEAFF. Written as DNA, the CDR3 is TGTGCCAGCAGTCACCGCAGGGTAGGAATCCCTGAAGCTTTCTTT.